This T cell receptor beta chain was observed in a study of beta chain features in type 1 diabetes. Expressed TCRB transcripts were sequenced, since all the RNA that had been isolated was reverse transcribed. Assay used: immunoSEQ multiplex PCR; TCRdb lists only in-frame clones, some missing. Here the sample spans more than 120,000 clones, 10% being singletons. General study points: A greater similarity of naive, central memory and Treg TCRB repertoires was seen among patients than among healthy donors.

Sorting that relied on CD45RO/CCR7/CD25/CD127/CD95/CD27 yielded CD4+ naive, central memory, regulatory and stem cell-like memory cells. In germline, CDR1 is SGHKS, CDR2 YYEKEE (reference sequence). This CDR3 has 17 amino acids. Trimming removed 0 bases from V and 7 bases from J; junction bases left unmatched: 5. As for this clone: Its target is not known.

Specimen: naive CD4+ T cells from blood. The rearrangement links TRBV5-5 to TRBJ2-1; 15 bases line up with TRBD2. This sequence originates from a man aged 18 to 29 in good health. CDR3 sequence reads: CASSLGGTSGGWNEQFF. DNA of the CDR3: TGTGCCAGCAGCTTGGGAGGGACTAGCGGGGGGTGGAATGAGCAGTTCTTC.